This T cell receptor (beta chain) was sequenced during a study of T-cell memory formation after mild COVID-19. TCRdb re-derived calls from the 5' RACE reads in MiXCR, one entry per CDR3 protein. This table holds roughly 160,000 distinct CDR3 sequences, 11% found once. V shed 0 bases, J shed 14 bases, and the junction held 2 bases outside the gene matches. The CDR3 sequence is 11 residues long. Per the germline V gene, CDR1 is SGHNT and CDR2 is YYREEE (reference sequence). The clonotype was recovered from a man aged 18-30 years who had mild COVID-19 (a few samples of this study predate the infection). Cell type and time point are not known. J is TRBJ2-1 and V is TRBV5-4, with 7 bases fitting TRBD1. Sequencing used PBMCs or a T cell subset sorted from them (not recorded which). The CDR3 sequence: CASSLGQGEFF. CDR3 nucleotides: TGTGCCAGCAGCTTGGGACAGGGAGAGTTCTTC.